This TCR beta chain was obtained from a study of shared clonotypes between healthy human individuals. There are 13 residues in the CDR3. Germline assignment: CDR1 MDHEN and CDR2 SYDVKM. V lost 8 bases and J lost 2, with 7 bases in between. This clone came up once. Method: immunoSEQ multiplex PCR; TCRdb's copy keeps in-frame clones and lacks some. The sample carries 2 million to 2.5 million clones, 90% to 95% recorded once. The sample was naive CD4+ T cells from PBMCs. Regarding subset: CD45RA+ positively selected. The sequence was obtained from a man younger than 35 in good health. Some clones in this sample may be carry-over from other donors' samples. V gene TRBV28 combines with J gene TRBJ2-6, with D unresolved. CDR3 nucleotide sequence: TGTGCCAGCTCAGATACTGGGGCCAACGTCCTGACTTTC. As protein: CASSDTGANVLTF.